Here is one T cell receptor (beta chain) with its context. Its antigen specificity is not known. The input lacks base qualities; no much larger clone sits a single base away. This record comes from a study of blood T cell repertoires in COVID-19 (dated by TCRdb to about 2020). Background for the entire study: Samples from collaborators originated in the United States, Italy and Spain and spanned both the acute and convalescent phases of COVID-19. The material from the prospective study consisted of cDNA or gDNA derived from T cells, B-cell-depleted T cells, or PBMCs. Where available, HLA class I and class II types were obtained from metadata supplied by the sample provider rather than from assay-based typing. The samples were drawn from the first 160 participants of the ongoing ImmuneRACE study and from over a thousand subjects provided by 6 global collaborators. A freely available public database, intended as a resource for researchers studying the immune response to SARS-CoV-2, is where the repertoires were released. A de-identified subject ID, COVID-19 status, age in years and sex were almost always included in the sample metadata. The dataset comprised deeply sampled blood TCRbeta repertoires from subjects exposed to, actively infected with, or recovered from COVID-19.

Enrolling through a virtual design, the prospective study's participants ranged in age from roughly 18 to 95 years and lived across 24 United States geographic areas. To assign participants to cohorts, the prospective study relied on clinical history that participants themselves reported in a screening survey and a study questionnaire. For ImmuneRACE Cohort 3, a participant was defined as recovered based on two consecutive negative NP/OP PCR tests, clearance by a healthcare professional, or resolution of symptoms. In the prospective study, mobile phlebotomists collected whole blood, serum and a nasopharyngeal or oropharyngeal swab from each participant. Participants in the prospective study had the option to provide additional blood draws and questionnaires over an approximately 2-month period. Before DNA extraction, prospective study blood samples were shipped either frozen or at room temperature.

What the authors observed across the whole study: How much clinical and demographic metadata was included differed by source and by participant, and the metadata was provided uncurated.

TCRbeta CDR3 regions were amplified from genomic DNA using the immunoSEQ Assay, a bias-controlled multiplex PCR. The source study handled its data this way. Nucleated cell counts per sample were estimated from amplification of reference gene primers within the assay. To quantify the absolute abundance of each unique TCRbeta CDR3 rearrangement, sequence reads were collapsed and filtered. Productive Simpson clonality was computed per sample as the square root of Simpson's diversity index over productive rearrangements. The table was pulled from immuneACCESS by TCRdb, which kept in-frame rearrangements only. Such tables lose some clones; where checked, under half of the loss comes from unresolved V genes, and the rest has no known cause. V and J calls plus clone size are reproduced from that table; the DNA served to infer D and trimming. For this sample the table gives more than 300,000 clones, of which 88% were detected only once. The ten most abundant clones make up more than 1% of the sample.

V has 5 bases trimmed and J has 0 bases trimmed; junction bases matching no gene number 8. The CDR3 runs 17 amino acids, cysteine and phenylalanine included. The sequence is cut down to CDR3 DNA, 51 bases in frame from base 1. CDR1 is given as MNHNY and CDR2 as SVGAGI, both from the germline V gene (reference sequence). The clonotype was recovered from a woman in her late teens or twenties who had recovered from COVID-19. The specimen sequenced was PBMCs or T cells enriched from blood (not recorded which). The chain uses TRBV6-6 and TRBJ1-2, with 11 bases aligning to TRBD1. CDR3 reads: CASSPGTGGYPNYGYTF. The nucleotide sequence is TGTGCCAGCAGTCCTGGGACAGGGGGGTACCCTAACTATGGCTACACCTTC.